What follows are 2 T cell receptor beta chains derived from one specimen sequenced in a study of blood T cell repertoires in COVID-19. The repertoire was sequenced with immunoSEQ multiplex PCR; TCRdb's copy has only in-frame clones and lacks some. The data contain around 340,000 clones, 89% of them singletons. Sequencing input: peripheral blood. The receptor source for this set is a woman in her fifties or sixties with COVID-19, enrolled during active disease.

V gene TRBV27 combines with J gene TRBJ1-5; TRBD1 matches 7 bases. Trimming cost V 5 bases and J 11 bases; bases outside gene matches: 9. Germline V gene sequence: CDR1 MNHEY, CDR2 SMNVEV (reference sequence). CDR3 length: 13 residues. CDR3 coding DNA: TGTGCCAGCAGTCCATTAACAGGGGCGGCCCAGCATTTT. Translated, it gives CASSPLTGAAQHF.

The CDR3 spells CATSGSGAGDTEAFF. CDR3 DNA sequence: TGTGCCACCAGTGGGTCAGGGGCGGGGGACACTGAAGCTTTCTTT. This chain uses TRBV24-1 with TRBJ1-1, with a weak D call TRBD1 (6 bases). The CDR3 is 15 residues long. The V gene's germline CDR1 is KGHDR and CDR2 SFDVKD. Trimming shortened V by 5 bases and J by 3 bases, and 15 bases separated the two germline ends.